The following is a T cell receptor (beta chain) sequence with its context. Its recognized antigen is unknown. No base quality information exists; no much larger clone differs at one position. Only healthy Caucasian donors were included. The twin cohort consisted of three pairs of female monozygotic twins, all aged about 18 to 30 years. RNA for TCR libraries was isolated from peripheral blood mononuclear cells. These data are taken from a study of identical twins (dated by TCRdb to 2016 to 2017). At the level of the whole study: To test whether fetal clonotypes persist, this study deep-sequenced TCR alpha and beta repertoires from monozygotic twins, from unrelated adults of various ages, and from cord blood. Replicate twin experiments were performed at different times using different library preparation protocols to rule out contamination. What the study reported, not specific to this receptor: Invariant T cells such as MAIT and iNKT could partly confound zero-insertion analyses, although diverse VJ usage argued against such confounding for most clonotypes. Because the same donors could not be followed over many years, the conclusions depended on cross-sectional statistical analysis. In beta out-of-frame sequences, excess twin sharing was weaker, because having fewer shared sequences lowered the signal-to-noise ratio. Abundant cord blood beta clonotypes carried fewer insertions; young adult naive repertoires showed a weaker similar trend, while memory repertoires showed none. In monozygotic twins, recombination models systematically underestimated out-of-frame TCR alpha sharing, but the models matched the sharing seen between unrelated individuals. Out-of-frame TCR alpha sequences shared between twins showed an excess of low generation-probability sequences compared with coincidental sharing between unrelated individuals.

Libraries were built with 5' RACE. Sequencing took place on an Illumina HiSeq 2000. Template switching introduced a universal primer binding site; the final cDNA contained a unique molecular identifier, enabling accurate counting of TCR cDNA molecules. Specific primers in the conserved constant-segment region were used to synthesize first-strand cDNA for TCR alpha and beta chains. To control for contamination, every cDNA library was double barcoded, receiving both a SMART-Mk sample barcode and Illumina barcodes. TruSeq adapter sequences and Illumina sample barcodes were added in two successive PCR steps. The TCR alpha and beta cDNA libraries were sequenced on the Illumina HiSeq platform using custom primers. The published analysis was carried out like this. Unique molecular identifiers were extracted from raw reads with MiGEC, and CDR3 positions were determined with MiXCR. Recombination models were inferred per individual with the repgenHMM and IGoR tools using an EM algorithm. Shared clonotypes were analyzed with the tcR package in R, and sharing was normalized by the product of cloneset sizes. To study raw recombination without the effects of thymic and clonal selection, out-of-frame nonproductive sequences were analyzed. In TCRdb, the public reads were trimmed at Q25 with fastp and aligned with MiXCR, with productive beta chains retained. Rows are unified per CDR3 protein, each entry keeping the most common DNA and genes. In this record, the V and J calls reflect TCRdb's handling and not the investigators' own analysis. The sample table contains roughly 630,000 distinct CDR3 sequences; only one count was recorded for about 7% of them. Approximately 1.5% of the sample comes from the top ten.

The germline V gene yields SNHLY for CDR1 and FYNNEI for CDR2. The junction shows trimming of 6 bases on V and 4 bases on J, and the gene matches do not reach 7 bases of it. From the cysteine through the phenylalanine, the CDR3 covers 14 amino acids. The retained sequence is limited to the CDR3, 42 bases, with the frame set at the first base. In addition, the sample was reused for a study of yellow fever vaccine responses in identical twins. The second study's paper adds: According to the authors, the vaccine-induced T cell response in identical twins seemed to be partly convergent and partly specific to each individual. In identical twins, the study followed T cell clones that responded to the vaccine with precision.

The rearrangement joined TRBV2 to TRBJ1-2, with 8 central nucleotides matching TRBD1. Sequenced: PBMCs. The receptor was isolated from a woman younger than 35 in good health. The nucleotide sequence reads TGTGCCAGCAGAGGGACAGGAGAGCTCTATGGCTACACCTTC. Its product reads: CASRGTGELYGYTF.